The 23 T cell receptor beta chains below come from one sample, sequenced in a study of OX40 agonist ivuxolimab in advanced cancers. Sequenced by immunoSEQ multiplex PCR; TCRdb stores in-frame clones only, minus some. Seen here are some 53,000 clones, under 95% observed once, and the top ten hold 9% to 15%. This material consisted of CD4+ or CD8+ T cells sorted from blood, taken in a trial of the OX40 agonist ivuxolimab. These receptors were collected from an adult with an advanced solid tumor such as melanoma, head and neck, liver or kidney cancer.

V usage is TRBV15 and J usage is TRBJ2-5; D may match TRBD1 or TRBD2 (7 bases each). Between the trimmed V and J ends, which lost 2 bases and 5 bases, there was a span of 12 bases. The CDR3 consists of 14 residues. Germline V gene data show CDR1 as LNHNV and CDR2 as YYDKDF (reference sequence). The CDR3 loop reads CATSRQGGGETQYF. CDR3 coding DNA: TGTGCCACCAGCAGACAGGGGGGAGGGGAGACCCAGTACTTC.

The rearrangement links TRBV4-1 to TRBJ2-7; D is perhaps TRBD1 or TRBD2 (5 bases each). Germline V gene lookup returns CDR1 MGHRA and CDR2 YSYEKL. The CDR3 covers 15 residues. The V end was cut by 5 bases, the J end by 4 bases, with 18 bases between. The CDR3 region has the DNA TGCGCCAGCAGCGAGGGACCCGACACCGAGTACGAGCAGTACTTC. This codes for CASSEGPDTEYEQYF.

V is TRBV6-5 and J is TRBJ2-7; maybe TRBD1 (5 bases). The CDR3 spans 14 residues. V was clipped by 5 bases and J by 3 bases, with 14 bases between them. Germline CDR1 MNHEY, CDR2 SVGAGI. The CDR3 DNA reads TGTGCCAGCAGTCACGCCGGGCAGGGCTACGAGCAGTACTTC. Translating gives CASSHAGQGYEQYF.

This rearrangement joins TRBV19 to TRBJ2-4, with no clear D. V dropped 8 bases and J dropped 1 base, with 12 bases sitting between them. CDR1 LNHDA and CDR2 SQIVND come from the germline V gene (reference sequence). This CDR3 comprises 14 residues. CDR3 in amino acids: CASHAGSAKNIQYF. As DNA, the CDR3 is TGTGCCAGTCACGCTGGTTCGGCCAAAAACATTCAGTACTTC.

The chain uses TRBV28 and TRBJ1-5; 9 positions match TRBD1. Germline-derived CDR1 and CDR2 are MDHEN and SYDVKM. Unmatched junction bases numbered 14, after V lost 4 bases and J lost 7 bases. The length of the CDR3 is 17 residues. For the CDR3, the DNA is TGTGCCAGCAGTTCCGGGACAGGGAGGGGCGACGGCCAGCCCCAGCATTTT. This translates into CASSSGTGRGDGQPQHF.

CDR3 DNA: TGTGCCAGTAGTTCCTCGCCCCAGCATTTT. Translated: CASSSSPQHF. The chain combines TRBV19 with TRBJ1-5; D gene ambiguous. Deletions cut 5 bases from V and 9 bases from J, with 5 bases between. CDR3 length: 10 residues. The V gene's germline CDR1 is LNHDA and CDR2 SQIVND (reference sequence).

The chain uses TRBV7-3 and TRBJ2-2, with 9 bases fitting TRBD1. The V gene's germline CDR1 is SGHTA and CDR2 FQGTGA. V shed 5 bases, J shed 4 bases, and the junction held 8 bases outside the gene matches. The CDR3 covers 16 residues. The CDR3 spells CASSVRDREGTGELFF. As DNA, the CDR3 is TGTGCCAGCAGCGTACGGGACAGGGAGGGCACCGGGGAGCTGTTTTTT.

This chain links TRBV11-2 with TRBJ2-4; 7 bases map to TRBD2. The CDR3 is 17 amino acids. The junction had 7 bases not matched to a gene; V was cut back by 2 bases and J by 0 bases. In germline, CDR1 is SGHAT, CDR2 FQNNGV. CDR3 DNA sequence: TGTGCCAGCAGCTTAAACCCTAGCGGTCTAGCCAAAAACATTCAGTACTTC. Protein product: CASSLNPSGLAKNIQYF.

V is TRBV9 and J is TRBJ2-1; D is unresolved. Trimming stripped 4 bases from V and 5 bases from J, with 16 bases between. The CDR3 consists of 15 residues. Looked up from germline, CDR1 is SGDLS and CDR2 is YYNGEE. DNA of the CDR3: TGTGCCAGCAGCCCTTATCCGGGCCTCAACAATGAGCAGTTCTTC. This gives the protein CASSPYPGLNNEQFF.

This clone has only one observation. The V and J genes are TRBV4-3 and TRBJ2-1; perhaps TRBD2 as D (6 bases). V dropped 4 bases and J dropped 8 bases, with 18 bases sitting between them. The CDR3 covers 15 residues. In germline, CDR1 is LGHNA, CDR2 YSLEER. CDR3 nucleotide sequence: TGCGCCAGCAGCCTCAACCGGGGGACCGCGCATGAGCAGTTCTTC. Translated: CASSLNRGTAHEQFF.

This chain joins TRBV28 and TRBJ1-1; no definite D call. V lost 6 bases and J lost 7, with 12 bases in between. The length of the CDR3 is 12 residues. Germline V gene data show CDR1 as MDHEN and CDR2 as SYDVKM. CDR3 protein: CASSPRRNEAFF. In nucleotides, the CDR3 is TGTGCCAGCAGCCCGAGACGGAATGAAGCTTTCTTT.

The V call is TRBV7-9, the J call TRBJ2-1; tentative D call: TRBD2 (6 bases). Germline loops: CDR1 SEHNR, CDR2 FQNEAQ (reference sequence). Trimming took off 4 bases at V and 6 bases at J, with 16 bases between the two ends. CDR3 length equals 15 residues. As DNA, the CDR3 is TGTGCCAGCAGCTCCTGGGGGGAGGCCCCCAATGAGCAGTTCTTC. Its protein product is CASSSWGEAPNEQFF.

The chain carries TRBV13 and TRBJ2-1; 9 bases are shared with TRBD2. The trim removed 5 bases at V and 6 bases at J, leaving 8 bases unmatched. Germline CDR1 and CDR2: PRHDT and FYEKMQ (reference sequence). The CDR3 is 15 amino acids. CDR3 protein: CASSRVAGALNEQFF. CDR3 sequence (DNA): TGTGCCAGCAGCCGAGTAGCGGGAGCCCTCAATGAGCAGTTCTTC.

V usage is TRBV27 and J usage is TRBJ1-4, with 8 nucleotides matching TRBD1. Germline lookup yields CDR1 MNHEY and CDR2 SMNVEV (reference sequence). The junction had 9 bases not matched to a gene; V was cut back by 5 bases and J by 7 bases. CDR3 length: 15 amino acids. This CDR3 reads CASSTPGTGIEKLFF. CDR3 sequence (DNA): TGTGCCAGCAGTACACCCGGGACAGGAATTGAAAAACTGTTTTTT.

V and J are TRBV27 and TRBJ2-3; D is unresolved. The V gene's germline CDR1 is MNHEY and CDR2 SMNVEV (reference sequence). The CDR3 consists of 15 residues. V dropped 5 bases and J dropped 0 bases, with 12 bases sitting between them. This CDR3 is CASSPDRASTDTQYF. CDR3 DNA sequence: TGTGCCAGCAGTCCGGACCGGGCAAGCACAGATACGCAGTATTTT.

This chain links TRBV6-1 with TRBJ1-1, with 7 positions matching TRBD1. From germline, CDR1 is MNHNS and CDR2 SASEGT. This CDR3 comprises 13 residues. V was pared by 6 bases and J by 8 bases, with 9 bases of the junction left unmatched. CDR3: CASRGITGVEAFF. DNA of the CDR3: TGTGCCAGCAGGGGAATAACAGGGGTAGAAGCTTTCTTT.

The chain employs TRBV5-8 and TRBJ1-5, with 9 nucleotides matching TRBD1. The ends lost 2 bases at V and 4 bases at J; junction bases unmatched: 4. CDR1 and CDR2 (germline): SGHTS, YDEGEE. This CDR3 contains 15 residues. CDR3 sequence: CASSLQGAGNQPQHF. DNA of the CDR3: TGTGCCAGCAGCTTACAGGGGGCCGGGAATCAGCCCCAGCATTTT. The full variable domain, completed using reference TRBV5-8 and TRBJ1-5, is EAGVTQSPTHLIKTRGQQATLRCSPISGHTSVYWYQQALGLGLQFLLWYDEGEERNRGNFPPRFSGRQFPNYSSELNVNALELEDSALYLCASSLQGAGNQPQHFGDGTRLSIL.

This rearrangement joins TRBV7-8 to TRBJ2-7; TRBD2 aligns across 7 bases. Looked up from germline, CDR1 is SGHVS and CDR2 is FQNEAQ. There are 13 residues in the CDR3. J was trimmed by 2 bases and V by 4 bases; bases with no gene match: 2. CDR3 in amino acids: CASSYGTTYEQYF. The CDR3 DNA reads TGTGCCAGCAGCTATGGGACTACCTACGAGCAGTACTTC.

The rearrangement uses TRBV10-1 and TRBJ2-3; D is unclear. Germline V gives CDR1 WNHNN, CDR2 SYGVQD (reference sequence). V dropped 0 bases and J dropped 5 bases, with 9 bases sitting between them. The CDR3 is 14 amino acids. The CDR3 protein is CASSESLVGDTQYF. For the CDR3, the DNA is TGCGCCAGCAGTGAGTCCCTAGTAGGAGATACGCAGTATTTT.

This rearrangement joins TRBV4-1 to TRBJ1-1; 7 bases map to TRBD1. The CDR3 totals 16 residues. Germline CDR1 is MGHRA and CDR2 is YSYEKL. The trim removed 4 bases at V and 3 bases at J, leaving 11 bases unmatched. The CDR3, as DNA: TGCGCCAGCAGCCCCGGACAGGCAGGGTGGGACACTGAAGCTTTCTTT. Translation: CASSPGQAGWDTEAFF.

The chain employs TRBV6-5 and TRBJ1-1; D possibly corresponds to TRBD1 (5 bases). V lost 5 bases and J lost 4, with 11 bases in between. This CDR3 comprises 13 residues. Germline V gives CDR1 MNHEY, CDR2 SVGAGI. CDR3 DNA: TGTGCCAGCAGTAGACCCCAGGGCACTGAAGCTTTCTTT. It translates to CASSRPQGTEAFF.

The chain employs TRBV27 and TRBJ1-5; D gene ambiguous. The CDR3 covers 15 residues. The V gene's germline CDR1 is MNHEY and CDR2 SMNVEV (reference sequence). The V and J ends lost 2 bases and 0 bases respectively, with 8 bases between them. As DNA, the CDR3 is TGTGCCAGCAGTTTAAAGAGTACTAGCAATCAGCCCCAGCATTTT. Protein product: CASSLKSTSNQPQHF.

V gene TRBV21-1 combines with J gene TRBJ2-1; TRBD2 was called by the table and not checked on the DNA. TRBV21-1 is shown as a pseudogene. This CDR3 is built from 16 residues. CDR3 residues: CASSETSGRPYNEQFF. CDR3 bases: TGTGCCAGCAGCGAGACTAGCGGGAGACCCTACAATGAGCAGTTCTTC.